What follows are 16 T cell receptor beta chains derived from one specimen sequenced in a study of blood T cell repertoires in COVID-19. Clones were read by immunoSEQ multiplex PCR, and TCRdb kept only the in-frame ones, dropping some. The sample includes around 300,000 clones, around 88% of them seen just once. Material for sequencing was peripheral blood. The receptors were gathered from a young woman with COVID-19, enrolled during active disease.

This clone was observed a single time. This chain connects TRBV18 to TRBJ1-5; D gene uncertain. From germline, CDR1 is KGHSH and CDR2 LQKENI. V lost 3 bases and J 5 bases, leaving 11 bases between the germline ends. The CDR3 runs to 14 residues. DNA for the CDR3: TGTGCCAGCTCACCGAGCCGAGTGGATCAGCCCCAGCATTTT. This encodes CASSPSRVDQPQHF.

This clone was recorded only once. The chain uses TRBV28 and TRBJ1-5; 8 positions agree with TRBD1. The CDR3 spans 14 residues. The germline V gene encodes CDR1 MDHEN and CDR2 SYDVKM. V lost 7 bases to trimming and J lost 6 bases; unmatched junction nucleotides: 8. CDR3 residues: CASNIPGGGQPQHF. The CDR3 DNA sequence: TGTGCCAGCAACATCCCAGGGGGCGGTCAGCCCCAGCATTTT.

The rearrangement joins TRBV2 to TRBJ1-1; 10 nucleotides agree with TRBD1. V lost 5 bases to trimming and J lost 0 bases; unmatched junction nucleotides: 3. Germline lookup yields CDR1 SNHLY and CDR2 FYNNEI. The CDR3 is 15 residues long. This CDR3 is CASSRQGAMNTEAFF. CDR3 nucleotides: TGTGCCAGCAGTCGACAGGGGGCCATGAACACTGAAGCTTTCTTT. The full variable domain, completed using reference TRBV2 and TRBJ1-1, is EPEVTQTPSHQVTQMGQEVILRCVPISNHLYFYWYRQILGQKVEFLVSFYNNEISEKSEIFDDQFSVERPDGSNFTLKIRSTKLEDSAMYFCASSRQGAMNTEAFFGQGTRLTVV.

V gene TRBV14 combines with J gene TRBJ1-1; D unresolved. This CDR3 has 13 residues. Trimming shortened V by 1 base and J by 1 base, and 4 bases separated the two germline ends. From germline, CDR1 is SGHDN and CDR2 FVKESK. The DNA for the CDR3 is TGTGCCAGCAGCCAAGGAGGGAACACTGAAGCTTTCTTT. Encoded protein: CASSQGGNTEAFF.

The chain recombines TRBV9 with TRBJ1-2; D call uncertain. The CDR3 extends over 14 amino acids. Germline CDR1 is SGDLS and CDR2 is YYNGEE. The germline V and J ends were trimmed by 3 bases and 0 bases, with 9 bases remaining between them. Written as DNA, the CDR3 is TGTGCCAGCAGCGGATCGACTCCTAACTATGGCTACACCTTC. Amino acids: CASSGSTPNYGYTF. Filled out from reference TRBV9 and TRBJ1-2, the complete variable domain reads DSGVTQTPKHLITATGQRVTLRCSPRSGDLSVYWYQQSLDQGLQFLIQYYNGEERAKGNILERFSAQQFPDLHSELNLSSLELGDSALYFCASSGSTPNYGYTFGSGTRLTVV.

The chain joins TRBV7-3 to TRBJ2-3; 7 nucleotides line up with TRBD1. The CDR3 length is 15 residues. Germline V gene data show CDR1 as SGHTA and CDR2 as FQGTGA. Trimming at V came to 1 base and at J to 3 bases, leaving 4 bases not matched to a gene. The CDR3, as DNA: TGTGCCAGCAGCTTAAGGGGACAGAGAACAGATACGCAGTATTTT. Amino acid sequence: CASSLRGQRTDTQYF.

The chain couples TRBV7-2 to TRBJ1-5, with no clear D. Germline CDR1 and CDR2: SGHTA and FQGNSA. The ends were cut back, 5 bases at V and 4 bases at J, with 15 bases in the middle. This CDR3 comprises 15 residues. The CDR3, as DNA: TGTGCCAGCAGCCGCTCCCCAGGTGGGAATCAGCCCCAGCATTTT. This sequence encodes CASSRSPGGNQPQHF.

The CDR3 coding sequence is TGTGCCAGCAGTTACGCGTCCCAGGCGGGAGAGACCCAGTACTTC. It encodes CASSYASQAGETQYF. V usage is TRBV6-2 or TRBV6-3 and J usage is TRBJ2-5; perhaps TRBD2 as D (5 bases). Trimming shortened V by 2 bases and J by 4 bases, and 14 bases separated the two germline ends. CDR3 length: 15 amino acids. The V gene's germline CDR1 is MNHEY and CDR2 SVGEGT.

Points on this clone: Other DNA sequences in this specimen translate into the identical CDR3. The chain has TRBV7-9 and TRBJ1-1; TRBD1 might be the D (5 bases). V lost 4 bases and J 1 base, leaving 7 bases between the germline ends. Germline CDR1 reads SEHNR; CDR2 reads FQNEAQ (reference sequence). This CDR3 is 13 amino acids long. This CDR3 is CASSSRGNTEAFF. The CDR3 DNA follows: TGTGCCAGCAGCTCAAGGGGGAACACTGAAGCTTTCTTT.

This clone was counted a single time. The junction departs from the called germline gene at one end, perhaps through a read error. CDR3 residues: CAWSVTGGTYTQYF. In DNA, the CDR3 is TGTGCCTGGAGTGTAACGGGAGGCACATATACGCAGTATTTT. J is TRBJ2-3 and V is TRBV30, with TRBD2 matching over 7 bases. Germline V gene data show CDR1 as GTSNPN and CDR2 as SVGIG (reference sequence). The CDR3 has 14 residues.

The chain combines TRBV29-1 with TRBJ2-2, with 10 bases fitting TRBD1. The CDR3 runs 12 residues. With 6 bases clipped from V and 6 bases from J, the junction kept 1 base outside the gene matches. Germline loops: CDR1 SQVTM, CDR2 ANQGSEA. For the CDR3, the DNA is TGCAGCGTCGGACAGGGGGCCGGGGAGCTGTTTTTT. Translating gives CSVGQGAGELFF.

This clone was seen only a few times. The chain links TRBV7-2 to TRBJ1-1, with 7 bases aligning to TRBD1. Germline V lookup: CDR1 SGHTA, CDR2 FQGNSA. J was trimmed by 0 bases and V by 4 bases; bases with no gene match: 5. This CDR3 has 15 amino acids. The DNA for the CDR3 is TGTGCCAGCAGCTACCGGGACAGATTGAACACTGAAGCTTTCTTT. Protein sequence: CASSYRDRLNTEAFF.

The genes are TRBV5-8 and TRBJ2-1, with TRBD2 matching over 15 bases. The CDR3 totals 14 residues. Germline trimming cut 1 base from V and 16 bases from J; bases unmatched to any gene: 6. Germline V lookup: CDR1 SGHTS, CDR2 YDEGEE. The CDR3 loop reads CASSLRTSGGAGFF. In nucleotides, the CDR3 is TGTGCCAGCAGCTTGAGGACTAGCGGGGGGGCGGGTTTCTTC.

The chain links TRBV6-1 to TRBJ1-2; TRBD1 matches 11 bases. Germline V gene lookup returns CDR1 MNHNS and CDR2 SASEGT. The CDR3 has 13 residues. With 2 bases clipped from V and 10 bases from J, the junction kept 3 bases outside the gene matches. The CDR3: CASSEPGQGDYTF. Here the CDR3 DNA reads TGTGCCAGCAGTGAACCGGGACAGGGGGACTACACCTTC.

The V gene is TRBV4-2, the J gene TRBJ2-5; TRBD2 matches at 11 bases. V was pared by 4 bases and J by 0 bases, with 4 bases of the junction left unmatched. Germline assignment: CDR1 LGHNA and CDR2 YNFKEQ. The CDR3 loop spans 16 amino acids. In DNA form, the CDR3 reads TGTGCCAGCAGCCTCCTAGCGGGGGGTTACCAAGAGACCCAGTACTTC. Its translation is CASSLLAGGYQETQYF.

The J gene is TRBJ1-2, the V gene TRBV6-4; D remains ambiguous. Germline lookup yields CDR1 MRHNA and CDR2 SNTAGT. This CDR3 comprises 15 residues. V was pared by 2 bases and J by 5 bases, with 15 bases between. The CDR3 here is CASSDGENPPYGYTF. Here the CDR3 DNA reads TGTGCCAGCAGTGACGGGGAGAACCCTCCATATGGCTACACCTTC.